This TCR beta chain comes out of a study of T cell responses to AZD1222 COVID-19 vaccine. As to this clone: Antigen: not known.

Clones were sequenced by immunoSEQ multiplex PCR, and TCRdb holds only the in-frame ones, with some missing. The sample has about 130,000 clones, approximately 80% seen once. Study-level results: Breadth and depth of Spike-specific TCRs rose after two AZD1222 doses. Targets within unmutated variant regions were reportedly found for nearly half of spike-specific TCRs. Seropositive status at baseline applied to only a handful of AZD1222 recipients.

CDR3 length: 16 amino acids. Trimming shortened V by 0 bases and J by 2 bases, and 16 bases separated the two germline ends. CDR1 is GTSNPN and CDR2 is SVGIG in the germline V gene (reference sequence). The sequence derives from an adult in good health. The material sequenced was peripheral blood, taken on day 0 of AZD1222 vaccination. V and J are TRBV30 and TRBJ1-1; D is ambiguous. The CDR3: CAWSVDGVLTNTEAFF. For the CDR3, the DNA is TGTGCCTGGAGTGTAGACGGAGTCCTAACAAACACTGAAGCTTTCTTT.